Listed here are 26 T cell receptor beta chains from one sample, sequenced in a study of CD8+ T cells in alopecia areata. TCR sequencing used cDNA made by reverse transcription of extracted RNA. Produced via immunoSEQ multiplex PCR; TCRdb's table is partial and in-frame only. The profile shows about 190,000 clones, 60% of them singletons. Treatment denoted: oral pan-JAK inhibitor, 5-10 mg twice daily. Sequencing used CD4+ T cells sorted from blood, obtained at week 4, from a patient treated with tofacitinib. The receptors here all came from a human donor with alopecia areata.

This rearrangement joins TRBV5-4 to TRBJ2-1, with a tentative D call TRBD2 (6 bases). The V gene lost 5 bases and the J gene lost 4 bases, with 16 bases spanning the gap. Germline CDR1 is SGHNT and CDR2 is YYREEE (reference sequence). The CDR3 contains 15 residues. CDR3 DNA sequence: TGTGCCAGCAGTCAAGGGTCGGGGACTTACAATGAGCAGTTCTTC. Its protein is CASSQGSGTYNEQFF. The variable domain in full, with the rest retrieved from reference TRBV5-4 and TRBJ2-1, is ETGVTQSPTHLIKTRGQQVTLRCSSQSGHNTVSWYQQALGQGPQFIFQYYREEENGRGNFPPRFSGLQFPNYSSELNVNALELDDSALYLCASSQGSGTYNEQFFGPGTRLTVL.

The table lists this clone with a few counts. The chain recombines TRBV9 with TRBJ2-3; 7 positions match TRBD1. Germline trimming cut 3 bases from V and 3 bases from J; bases unmatched to any gene: 10. The V gene's germline CDR1 is SGDLS and CDR2 YYNGEE. There are 16 residues in the CDR3. The CDR3 DNA is TGTGCCAGCAGCGGACGACAGGGTTCGTCGACAGATACGCAGTATTTT. Its translation is CASSGRQGSSTDTQYF.

In DNA form, the CDR3 reads TGTGCCTGGAGCCGTTCCTCCAGGGGCCAGCAGTTCTTC. Protein: CAWSRSSRGQQFF. The chain has TRBV30 and TRBJ2-1; D possibly corresponds to TRBD1 (6 bases). V was pared by 3 bases and J by 11 bases, with 17 bases between. Per germline, CDR1 GTSNPN and CDR2 SVGIG (reference sequence). The CDR3 sequence is 13 residues long.

This chain connects TRBV29-1 to TRBJ2-1; TRBD2 aligns across 9 bases. The V segment lost 2 bases and the J segment 4 bases; nucleotides outside the gene matches: 6. The CDR3 consists of 15 residues. CDR1 SQVTM and CDR2 ANQGSEA come from the germline V gene. For the CDR3, the DNA is TGCAGCGTTGAAAAGCGGGAGGCCCTATACAATGAGCAGTTCTTC. Its translation is CSVEKREALYNEQFF.

This clone was seen only a few times. The chain couples TRBV30 to TRBJ1-5; D call uncertain. Germline loops: CDR1 GTSNPN, CDR2 SVGIG (reference sequence). Deletions cut 1 base from V and 5 bases from J, with 12 bases between. This CDR3 has 14 amino acids. CDR3 sequence (DNA): TGTGCCTGGAGTGGAGACCAACGAGATCAGCCCCAGCATTTT. This translates into CAWSGDQRDQPQHF. The full variable domain, completed using reference TRBV30 and TRBJ1-5, is SQTIHQWPATLVQPVGSPLSLECTVEGTSNPNLYWYRQAAGRGLQLLFYSVGIGQISSEVPQNLSASRPQDRQFILSSKKLLLSDSGFYLCAWSGDQRDQPQHFGDGTRLSIL.

In the case of this clone: Additional DNA sequences in this sample encode the identical CDR3. J is TRBJ2-5 and V is TRBV15, with 7 bases identical to TRBD2. Germline trimming cut 3 bases from V and 2 bases from J; bases unmatched to any gene: 0. This CDR3 contains 13 residues. The germline gives CDR1 LNHNV, CDR2 YYDKDF (reference sequence). CDR3 bases: TGTGCCACCAGCAGGGGACTACAAGAGACCCAGTACTTC. It yields the protein CATSRGLQETQYF.

This clone was seen a few times. This sample includes further DNA sequences coding for the same CDR3. J is TRBJ2-5 and V is TRBV29-1; D not resolved. Germline V gene data show CDR1 as SQVTM and CDR2 as ANQGSEA. CDR3 size: 10 residues. Between the trimmed V and J ends, which lost 3 bases and 4 bases, there was a span of 3 bases. The CDR3 sequence is CSVEVETQYF. The CDR3, as DNA: TGCAGCGTTGAGGTAGAGACCCAGTACTTC.

This chain connects TRBV29-1 to TRBJ2-1, with D tentatively TRBD2 (6 bases). The ends were cut back, 5 bases at V and 4 bases at J, with 18 bases in the middle. Germline-derived CDR1 and CDR2 are SQVTM and ANQGSEA. The CDR3 contains 15 residues. The DNA for the CDR3 is TGCAGCGTTTCCCCGGAGGGCCAAGGGTACAATGAGCAGTTCTTC. This codes for CSVSPEGQGYNEQFF.

This sequence joins TRBV29-1 and TRBJ1-1; possible D gene TRBD1, 6 bases. CDR1 is SQVTM and CDR2 is ANQGSEA in the germline V gene. The V gene lost 5 bases and the J gene lost 3 bases, with 13 bases spanning the gap. The CDR3 runs 13 residues. The CDR3, as DNA: TGCAGCGTTTACAGGGTGAGTGACACTGAAGCTTTCTTT. Translation gives CSVYRVSDTEAFF.

This chain links TRBV7-2 with TRBJ2-5, with 7 bases that match TRBD2. TRBJ2-7 matches the DNA end more closely, so the J call is doubtful. The germline V gene has CDR1 SGHTA and CDR2 FQGNSA. The CDR3 contains 14 residues. The CDR3 sequence is CASSLGAGVDEQYF. The CDR3 region has the DNA TGTGCCAGCAGCTTAGGCGCGGGAGTTGACGAGCAGTACTTC.

This chain links TRBV27 with TRBJ2-7; tentatively, D is TRBD2 (5 bases). The CDR3 is 15 amino acids. The ends were cut back, 3 bases at V and 2 bases at J, with 14 bases in the middle. Germline V gene lookup returns CDR1 MNHEY and CDR2 SMNVEV (reference sequence). In DNA form, the CDR3 reads TGTGCCAGCAGTTTGAGGGAACTGCCCACCTACGAGCAGTACTTC. The encoded protein is CASSLRELPTYEQYF.

The chain recombines TRBV29-1 with TRBJ1-1; perhaps TRBD1 as D (6 bases). Between the trimmed V and J ends, which lost 6 bases and 0 bases, there was a span of 11 bases. The CDR3 has 13 amino acids. Germline V gives CDR1 SQVTM, CDR2 ANQGSEA. This CDR3 is CSVDSPLNTEAFF. For the CDR3, the DNA is TGCAGCGTGGACAGCCCACTGAACACTGAAGCTTTCTTT.

This clone turned up a few times. The chain is built from TRBV18 and TRBJ1-5; 8 bases align to TRBD1. The CDR3 sequence is 16 residues long. V lost 3 bases, J lost 6 bases, and 10 bases stayed unmatched. CDR1 and CDR2 (germline): KGHSH, LQKENI. Here the CDR3 reads CASSPPLDRGLQPQHF. In DNA, the CDR3 is TGTGCCAGCTCACCCCCTCTCGACAGGGGCCTTCAGCCCCAGCATTTT.

V gene TRBV28 combines with J gene TRBJ2-1; D unclear. Germline values: CDR1 MDHEN, CDR2 SYDVKM. The CDR3 spans 13 residues. Trimming stripped 6 bases from V and 6 bases from J, with 12 bases between. CDR3 residues: CASSSLPGNEQFF. CDR3 in DNA: TGTGCCAGCAGCTCTCTTCCGGGCAATGAGCAGTTCTTC.

This clone was counted only a few times. This chain joins TRBV7-6 and TRBJ2-7, with 8 bases fitting TRBD2. J gave up 7 bases and V 4 bases, and 3 bases lay outside the gene matches. This CDR3 has 12 amino acids. Germline V gene lookup returns CDR1 SGHVS and CDR2 FNYEAQ. For the CDR3, the DNA is TGTGCCAGCAGCTCCAGCGGGAGAGAGCAGTACTTC. It is translated as CASSSSGREQYF.

CDR3 nucleotides: TGTGCCAGCAGCCCTCTAGGCGGAACCGGGGAGCTGTTTTTT. Its protein product is CASSPLGGTGELFF. The rearrangement joins TRBV5-6 to TRBJ2-2; D not resolved. Germline V lookup: CDR1 SGHDT, CDR2 YYEEEE. Trimming pared 4 bases from V and 5 bases from J, leaving 12 bases between. The CDR3 is 14 residues long.

The chain joins TRBV5-1 to TRBJ2-5; 7 nucleotides align to TRBD2. This CDR3 is built from 16 residues. The V and J ends lost 6 bases and 5 bases, in that order; junction bases with no gene match: 16. Germline V lookup: CDR1 SGHRS, CDR2 YFSETQ. The CDR3 nucleotides read TGCGCCAGCACCGGTGGTAGCGGGCCACCCCTGGAGACCCAGTACTTC. It yields the protein CASTGGSGPPLETQYF.

The chain couples TRBV2 to TRBJ2-7; D ambiguous. The CDR3 is made up of 15 amino acids. The germline V gene has CDR1 SNHLY and CDR2 FYNNEI. Trimming shortened V by 2 bases and J by 7 bases, and 18 bases separated the two germline ends. The DNA for the CDR3 is TGTGCCAGCAGTGAAAAGCCCAACGGGCCCTTTGAGCAGTACTTC. It specifies CASSEKPNGPFEQYF.

J is TRBJ2-7 and V is TRBV6-1; 8 bases are shared with TRBD2. The germline CDR1 and CDR2 sequences are MNHNS and SASEGT. The ends lost 7 bases at V and 0 bases at J; junction bases unmatched: 5. This CDR3 comprises 14 residues. CDR3 region: CASILAGFSYEQYF. In nucleotides, the CDR3 is TGTGCCAGCATCCTAGCGGGCTTCTCCTACGAGCAGTACTTC.

The genes are TRBV6-5 and TRBJ2-1; D is unresolved. CDR1 is MNHEY and CDR2 is SVGAGI in the germline V gene. Deletions cut 6 bases from V and 6 bases from J, with 12 bases between. The CDR3 sequence is 13 residues long. The CDR3 region is CASRPQPSNEQFF. The CDR3 DNA sequence: TGTGCCAGCAGACCGCAGCCATCCAATGAGCAGTTCTTC.

The chain recombines TRBV2 with TRBJ1-1; D ambiguous. Germline lookup yields CDR1 SNHLY and CDR2 FYNNEI. V was shortened by 8 bases and J by 11 bases, with 21 bases between the two germline ends. The CDR3 consists of 13 residues. For the CDR3, the DNA is TGTGCCAGCCGAATAGACTCGATAGGTGGGGCTTTCTTT. Translating gives CASRIDSIGGAFF.

The rearrangement uses TRBV5-1 and TRBJ2-7, with TRBD2 identical over 9 bases. V lost 8 bases, J lost 5 bases, and 8 bases stayed unmatched. The CDR3 consists of 13 residues. Germline V gene sequence: CDR1 SGHRS, CDR2 YFSETQ. The chain's CDR3 is CARRGGESDEQYF. The CDR3 DNA reads TGCGCCAGACGCGGGGGGGAAAGTGACGAGCAGTACTTC.

This rearrangement joins TRBV11-2 to TRBJ1-1; tentatively, D is TRBD1 (5 bases). Germline-derived CDR1 and CDR2 are SGHAT and FQNNGV. CDR3 length: 15 residues. The germline V and J ends were trimmed by 5 bases and 0 bases, with 13 bases remaining between them. The CDR3 loop is CASSPLGGMNTEAFF. CDR3 nucleotide sequence: TGTGCCAGCAGCCCCCTCGGGGGAATGAACACTGAAGCTTTCTTT.

This clone was picked up one time. CDR3 DNA sequence: TGTGCCAGCAGCTTGTGGCGCGGAGGGATCTACAATGAGCAGTTCTTC. Amino acids: CASSLWRGGIYNEQFF. The rearrangement links TRBV5-6 to TRBJ2-1; TRBD2 might be the D (6 bases). Germline lookup yields CDR1 SGHDT and CDR2 YYEEEE. V was pared by 1 base and J by 3 bases, with 14 bases between. The length of the CDR3 is 16 residues.

This clone was recorded a few times. This rearrangement joins TRBV7-9 to TRBJ1-2; a weak D match, TRBD1 (5 bases). The CDR3 has 14 amino acids. V lost 5 bases to trimming and J lost 7 bases, with 17 bases between them. Germline loops: CDR1 SEHNR, CDR2 FQNEAQ (reference sequence). This CDR3 is CASSIQEPRSGYTF. CDR3 nucleotide sequence: TGTGCCAGCAGCATACAGGAACCGAGGAGTGGCTACACCTTC.

V and J are TRBV29-1 and TRBJ1-5; 8 positions match TRBD1. Per germline, CDR1 SQVTM and CDR2 ANQGSEA. The CDR3 consists of 13 residues. J gave up 9 bases and V 4 bases, and 8 bases lay outside the gene matches. In DNA form, the CDR3 reads TGCAGCGTTGCTGGAGGACAGGGAAGGCCCCAGCATTTT. Amino acids: CSVAGGQGRPQHF.